This entry concerns a single T cell receptor (beta chain). This record comes from a study of blood T cell repertoires in COVID-19. About the research overall: Acute and convalescent COVID-19 samples came from the United States, Italy and Spain. T cells, B-cell-depleted T cells, or PBMCs supplied cDNA or gDNA.

Patients in Seattle were enrolled during active infection, then followed longitudinally. Profiling relied on immunoSEQ multiplex PCR, and the TCRdb table lists in-frame clones only, not all of them. The repertoire includes some 230,000 clones, around 87% of them detected once, and roughly 10% sits in the top ten. With V trimmed by 6 bases and J by 8 bases, 8 bases remained unmatched. Germline V lookup: CDR1 LNHDA, CDR2 SQIVND (reference sequence). This CDR3 region has 14 residues. This receptor was identified in a woman between 50 and 59 years old with COVID-19, enrolled during active disease. The specimen sequenced was peripheral blood. This chain uses TRBV19 with TRBJ1-2, with 11 positions matching TRBD1. CDR3 protein: CASSLGQGDRGYTF. The CDR3 region has the DNA TGTGCCAGTAGCCTGGGACAGGGGGACCGGGGCTACACCTTC.